The clone carrying this T cell receptor beta chain was recorded many times. The lymph nodes were axillary draining lymph nodes from breast cancer patients. This entry comes from a study of breast tumors, draining lymph nodes, adjacent tissues. Germline V gene lookup returns CDR1 SQVTM and CDR2 ANQGSEA. Trimming cost V 3 bases and J 7 bases; bases outside gene matches: 7. The CDR3 is 15 amino acids. TCRdb analysed the multiplex PCR reads with MiXCR anew, one entry per CDR3 protein. The table includes approximately 230,000 distinct CDR3 sequences, less than 35% detected once. The sequencing input was axillary lymph node tissue. The rearrangement joins TRBV29-1 to TRBJ2-1, with 12 positions matching TRBD2. The receptor was derived from a female donor with breast cancer. Some clones in this sample may be carry-over from other donors' samples. CDR3 amino acids: CSVEQTSGRDNEQFF. In DNA form, the CDR3 reads TGCAGCGTTGAGCAGACTAGCGGGAGAGATAATGAGCAGTTCTTC.